These 27 T cell receptor beta chains originate from one sample sequenced in a study of blood T cell repertoires in COVID-19. Produced via immunoSEQ multiplex PCR; TCRdb's table is partial and in-frame only. Here the sample spans under 300,000 clones, 70% to 90% being singletons. Sequencing was performed on peripheral blood. The receptors here all came from a woman aged 70 to 79 with acute or convalescent COVID-19.

The sample holds one count of this clone. This chain joins TRBV30 and TRBJ1-3, with no clear D. The V and J ends lost 4 bases and 4 bases respectively, with 5 bases between them. The germline gives CDR1 GTSNPN, CDR2 SVGIG (reference sequence). The CDR3 totals 11 residues. The CDR3 region has the DNA TGTGCCTGGAATCGGGGAAACACCATATATTTT. This sequence encodes CAWNRGNTIYF.

The chain combines TRBV9 with TRBJ2-3; D not certain. The CDR3 length is 14 residues. Trimming pared 0 bases from V and 2 bases from J, leaving 7 bases between. Per the germline V gene, CDR1 is SGDLS and CDR2 is YYNGEE. For the CDR3, the DNA is TGTGCCAGCAGCGTAGCGTATTACACAGATACGCAGTATTTT. Protein product: CASSVAYYTDTQYF.

The V call is TRBV6-5, the J call TRBJ2-7; 7 nucleotides match TRBD1. The CDR3 covers 13 residues. The J segment lost 5 bases and the V segment lost 6 bases, leaving 7 bases of the junction unmatched. Germline V CDR1 and CDR2: MNHEY, SVGAGI. The CDR3 DNA reads as TGTGCCAGCAGCAACACAGGGGAGAACGAGCAGTACTTC. This translates into CASSNTGENEQYF.

This chain links TRBV18 with TRBJ1-2; unclear D gene. CDR3 length: 15 residues. Germline V gene lookup returns CDR1 KGHSH and CDR2 LQKENI. Trimming shortened V by 3 bases and J by 0 bases, and 11 bases separated the two germline ends. The CDR3 nucleotides are TGTGCCAGCTCACCTATAGGAGGGACTAACTATGGCTACACCTTC. Encoded protein: CASSPIGGTNYGYTF.

The V gene is TRBV11-2, the J gene TRBJ2-3; 10 bases are shared with TRBD1. Germline CDR1 is SGHAT and CDR2 is FQNNGV. With 1 base clipped from V and 4 bases from J, the junction kept 5 bases outside the gene matches. This CDR3 has 16 amino acids. The CDR3 reads CASSLGFGQGADTQYF. The CDR3 DNA reads TGTGCCAGCAGCTTAGGATTTGGACAGGGGGCAGATACGCAGTATTTT.

The CDR3 DNA sequence: TGTGCCAGCTGCCGGTCAAGCTCCTACGAGCAGTACTTC. Its protein product is CASCRSSSYEQYF. This chain joins TRBV6-5 and TRBJ2-7; no reliable D call. V shed 8 bases and J shed 0 bases, with 11 bases lying between them. CDR3 length equals 13 residues. Germline values: CDR1 MNHEY, CDR2 SVGAGI.

The CDR3 coding sequence is TGTGCCTGGAGCGAGAGACTAGCTGGAGAGCAGTACTTC. Amino acid sequence: CAWSERLAGEQYF. V gene TRBV30 combines with J gene TRBJ2-7; 7 bases are a match to TRBD2. The CDR3 is made up of 13 amino acids. Trimming removed 3 bases from V and 7 bases from J; junction bases left unmatched: 9. CDR1 and CDR2 from the germline V gene are GTSNPN and SVGIG (reference sequence). Variable domain in full (rest from reference TRBV30 and TRBJ2-7): SQTIHQWPATLVQPVGSPLSLECTVEGTSNPNLYWYRQAAGRGLQLLFYSVGIGQISSEVPQNLSASRPQDRQFILSSKKLLLSDSGFYLCAWSERLAGEQYFGPGTRLTVT.

The chain combines TRBV12-5 with TRBJ2-5; TRBD1 matches at 7 bases. The CDR3 runs to 16 residues. The ends lost 0 bases at V and 4 bases at J; junction bases unmatched: 8. CDR1 and CDR2 from the germline V gene are LGHNT and FRNRAP. The CDR3 is CASGLVPRGPGETQYF. CDR3 in DNA: TGTGCTAGTGGTTTGGTACCGAGGGGGCCGGGAGAGACCCAGTACTTC.

This chain connects TRBV30 to TRBJ2-7; D might be TRBD1 (6 bases). CDR1 is GTSNPN and CDR2 is SVGIG in the germline V gene (reference sequence). The CDR3 covers 13 residues. V lost 8 bases to trimming and J lost 7 bases, with 21 bases between them. Here the CDR3 reads CAVGETVQGEQYF. In nucleotides, the CDR3 is TGTGCCGTGGGGGAAACCGTCCAGGGGGAGCAGTACTTC.

Note on this clone: Additional DNA sequences in this sample encode the identical CDR3. The V and J genes are TRBV5-1 and TRBJ1-2, with TRBD1 as a possible D gene (5 bases). CDR3 length equals 13 residues. V was clipped by 2 bases and J by 4 bases, with 9 bases between them. Germline CDR1 is SGHRS and CDR2 is YFSETQ. CDR3 residues: CASSLAGGYGYTF. The CDR3 bases are TGCGCCAGCAGCTTAGCCGGGGGCTATGGCTACACCTTC.

This clone was counted only a few times. The V call is TRBV2, the J call TRBJ1-2; TRBD1 agrees at 12 bases. V was pared by 6 bases and J by 6 bases, with 8 bases of the junction left unmatched. Per the germline V gene, CDR1 is SNHLY and CDR2 is FYNNEI. This CDR3 has 15 residues. This CDR3 is CASSYRDRGRDGYTF. The CDR3 nucleotides read TGTGCCAGCAGCTACCGGGACAGGGGGCGAGATGGCTACACCTTC.

The chain has TRBV3-1 (or the pseudogene TRBV3-2) and TRBJ1-2; tentatively, D is TRBD1 (6 bases). Germline lookup yields CDR1 LGHDT and CDR2 YNNKEL (reference sequence). Trimming pared 4 bases from V and 6 bases from J, leaving 12 bases between. This CDR3 region has 13 residues. CDR3 sequence (DNA): TGTGCCAGCAGCCCGCTACGACAGGATGGCTACACCTTC. It codes for CASSPLRQDGYTF.

In this sample, this clone turned up once. The gene calls are TRBV19 and TRBJ2-5; D perhaps matches TRBD1 (6 bases). There are 13 residues in the CDR3. CDR1 and CDR2 (germline): LNHDA, SQIVND (reference sequence). V lost 3 bases and J 3 bases, leaving 8 bases between the germline ends. CDR3 region: CASSITGKETQYF. As DNA, the CDR3 is TGTGCCAGTAGTATTACAGGGAAAGAGACCCAGTACTTC.

This clone occurred a few times. This chain joins TRBV5-5 and TRBJ1-6; 7 bases match TRBD1. V was pared by 1 base and J by 9 bases, with 4 bases of the junction left unmatched. In germline, CDR1 is SGHKS, CDR2 YYEKEE (reference sequence). The CDR3 sequence is 14 residues long. CDR3 sequence: CASSLRQGASPLHF. The CDR3 nucleotides read TGTGCCAGCAGCTTGCGACAGGGCGCTTCACCCCTCCACTTT.

V is TRBV6-1 and J is TRBJ1-5, with a weak D call TRBD1 (5 bases). Trimming cost V 1 base and J 2 bases, with 18 bases left between them. The CDR3 runs 18 residues. CDR1 and CDR2 from the germline V gene are MNHNS and SASEGT. The CDR3 here is CASSEDGNRPRRNQPQHF. The DNA for the CDR3 is TGTGCCAGCAGTGAAGATGGGAACAGGCCTAGGCGCAATCAGCCCCAGCATTTT.

This rearrangement joins TRBV10-1 to TRBJ1-6, with 8 bases fitting TRBD1. Unmatched junction bases numbered 7, after V lost 8 bases and J lost 10 bases. This CDR3 has 13 residues. Germline-derived CDR1 and CDR2 are WNHNN and SYGVQD (reference sequence). The CDR3 loop reads CASAPRGRSPLHF. The DNA of the CDR3 is TGCGCCAGCGCCCCCAGGGGGCGATCACCCCTCCACTTT.

This clone was found once. The V and J genes are TRBV28 and TRBJ2-7; D is possibly TRBD1 (6 bases). The CDR3 has 12 residues. V gave up 6 bases and J gave up 1 base, with 7 bases separating them. Germline CDR1 and CDR2: MDHEN and SYDVKM. CDR3 residues: CASSQGSYEQYF. The CDR3 DNA follows: TGTGCCAGCAGCCAGGGGTCCTACGAGCAGTACTTC.

The V and J genes are TRBV20-1 and TRBJ1-4; D is perhaps TRBD1 (6 bases). The CDR3 contains 11 residues. The ends were cut back, 5 bases at V and 6 bases at J, with 7 bases in the middle. Per germline, CDR1 DFQATT and CDR2 SNEGSKA (reference sequence). Here the CDR3 DNA reads TGCAGTGCTTGGACAGATGAAAAACTGTTTTTT. It encodes CSAWTDEKLFF.

The rearrangement joins TRBV15 to TRBJ1-1, with D uncertain. Trimming removed 0 bases at V and 4 bases at J, with 6 bases between. This CDR3 is 13 amino acids long. Germline V gene sequence: CDR1 LNHNV, CDR2 YYDKDF (reference sequence). The CDR3 reads CATSRDPGTEAFF. The CDR3 DNA reads as TGTGCCACCAGCAGAGACCCAGGCACTGAAGCTTTCTTT.

J is TRBJ1-2 and V is TRBV5-1; TRBD1 is a possible D gene (5 bases). The CDR3 totals 14 residues. Per germline, CDR1 SGHRS and CDR2 YFSETQ. V lost 4 bases and J 5 bases, leaving 15 bases between the germline ends. This CDR3 reads CASSPTGPAYGYTF. The CDR3 region has the DNA TGCGCCAGCAGCCCCACAGGTCCCGCGTATGGCTACACCTTC.

CDR3 amino acids: CASSRQGHYGYTF. For the CDR3, the DNA is TGTGCCAGCAGTCGACAGGGGCACTATGGCTACACCTTC. The chain uses TRBV27 and TRBJ1-2; 8 nucleotides match TRBD1. The CDR3 length is 13 residues. With 5 bases clipped from V and 3 bases from J, the junction kept 2 bases outside the gene matches. CDR1 and CDR2 (germline): MNHEY, SMNVEV (reference sequence).

J is TRBJ1-5 and V is TRBV5-1, with no clear D. Germline V gene sequence: CDR1 SGHRS, CDR2 YFSETQ. V shed 0 bases and J shed 4 bases, with 14 bases lying between them. The CDR3 contains 16 residues. DNA of the CDR3: TGCGCCAGCAGCTTGGGGGTAGGAGGGCCAAATCAGCCCCAGCATTTT. Translation gives CASSLGVGGPNQPQHF. Full variable domain (remainder filled in from reference TRBV5-1 and TRBJ1-5): KAGVTQTPRYLIKTRGQQVTLSCSPISGHRSVSWYQQTPGQGLQFLFEYFSETQRNKGNFPGRFSGRQFSNSRSEMNVSTLELGDSALYLCASSLGVGGPNQPQHFGDGTRLSIL.

The chain couples TRBV10-3 to TRBJ2-7, with D possibly TRBD1 on 5 matching bases. Trimming shortened V by 0 bases and J by 5 bases, and 14 bases separated the two germline ends. CDR3 length: 15 amino acids. Germline values: CDR1 ENHRY, CDR2 SYGVKD. The CDR3 DNA reads TGTGCCATCAGTGAGTCGACGGCAGGGATGGACGAGCAGTACTTC. This sequence encodes CAISESTAGMDEQYF.

The chain has TRBV5-1 and TRBJ2-5, with TRBD2 matching over 15 bases. The V gene end was trimmed by 1 base and the J gene end by 3 bases; junction bases not matched to a gene: 4. The CDR3 consists of 17 residues. Germline V lookup: CDR1 SGHRS, CDR2 YFSETQ. CDR3 loop: CASSLTGTSGGKETQYF. The CDR3 region has the DNA TGCGCCAGCAGCTTGACCGGGACTAGCGGGGGGAAAGAGACCCAGTACTTC.

This clone was seen only a few times. V gene TRBV10-1 combines with J gene TRBJ2-7, with 9 positions matching TRBD2. The CDR3 spans 14 residues. Unmatched junction bases numbered 0, after V lost 2 bases and J lost 1 base. Germline-derived CDR1 and CDR2 are WNHNN and SYGVQD (reference sequence). As DNA, the CDR3 is TGCGCCAGCAGTGAGCTAGCGGGGTCCTACGAGCAGTACTTC. Translated: CASSELAGSYEQYF.

J is TRBJ2-3 and V is TRBV6-5; TRBD2 matches 9 bases. The CDR3 has 15 amino acids. After removal of 4 bases from V and 1 base from J, the junction contained 3 bases not matched to a gene. Germline CDR1 and CDR2: MNHEY and SVGAGI. The CDR3 DNA reads TGTGCCAGCAGTTCCTTAGCGGGGGGCACAGATACGCAGTATTTT. Encoded protein: CASSSLAGGTDTQYF.

The chain joins TRBV21-1 to TRBJ2-7; the DNA was not compared with TRBD1, the D call given in the table. TRBV21-1 is a pseudogene segment. The CDR3 loop spans 15 amino acids. The CDR3 region is CASSKYDGRGYEQYF. As DNA, the CDR3 is TGTGCCAGCAGCAAATATGACGGCAGGGGCTACGAGCAGTACTTC.